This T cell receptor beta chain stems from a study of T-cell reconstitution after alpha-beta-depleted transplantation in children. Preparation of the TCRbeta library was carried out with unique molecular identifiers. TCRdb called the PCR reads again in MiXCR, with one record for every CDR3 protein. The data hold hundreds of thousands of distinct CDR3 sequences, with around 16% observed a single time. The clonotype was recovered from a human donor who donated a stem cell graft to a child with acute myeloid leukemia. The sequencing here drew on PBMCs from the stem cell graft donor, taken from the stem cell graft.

CDR3 loop: CASSPQDAHEQYF. As DNA, the CDR3 is TGTGCCAGCTCTCCCCAGGACGCCCACGAGCAGTACTTC. This sequence joins TRBV18 and TRBJ2-7; unclear D gene. V lost 6 bases, J lost 5 bases, and 14 bases lay in between. From germline, CDR1 is KGHSH and CDR2 LQKENI. This CDR3 has 13 residues.